This T cell receptor (beta chain) was recorded in a study of shared clonotypes between healthy human individuals (dated by TCRdb to 2018 to 2021). Turning to the overall study: Three men and a couple of women, aged 18 to 49 years, made up the cohort. Per donor, three plates each were used for CD4 naive and CD4 memory, two for CD8 naive, and one for CD8 memory. To estimate repertoire size and how much clonotypes are shared between individuals, the study performed deep sequencing of blood TCR repertoires from about 5 healthy adults. To increase sequencing depth and limit assay-specific biases, TCR repertoire library preparation and sequencing were carried out by different laboratories using diverse techniques. Between about 0.8 and 9 billion PBMCs per donor were obtained by leukapheresis.

For the CD8 naive samples, CD45RO-negative cells were positively selected for CCR7, yielding a CD45RA+CCR7+ population from which TemRA cells were excluded. Healthy HIV-negative adults with no recently reported acute infections or vaccinations were included as donors. Every donor was a Caucasian adult living in Nashville, Tennessee, USA. Blood was collected by leukapheresis, and PBMCs were isolated by Ficoll-Histopaque density gradient centrifugation and then cryopreserved in liquid nitrogen vapor phase. Analytical flow cytometry was used to check the purity and quantity of every magnetically sorted T cell population. Each sorted fraction had its genomic DNA isolated and then quantified by UV absorbance on a Nanodrop 2000c. TCR CDR3 regions were amplified from genomic DNA by multiplex PCR using the deep immunoSEQ assay. Extracted genomic DNA from each cell subset was spread evenly across all wells of several immunoSEQ 96-well plates, with each plate serving as a replicate. For sorted subsets, approximately 0.2 ug of genomic DNA, equivalent to about 30,000 T cell genomes, went into each replicate PCR. Purified libraries were measured with a Qubit 3.0 fluorometer, size-checked on a Bioanalyzer 2100, and measured again with the KAPA Library Quantification kit. A separate single-read 150-cycle Illumina NextSeq 550 flow cell was used to sequence each immunoSEQ 96-well plate. The study's processing was this. The immunoSEQ output contained only junctional sequences without quality scores, so filtering could not match that applied to full-length reads. To assign V/J genes and CDR3, sequences were annotated using PyIR, a Python wrapper for IgBLAST v1.9, with IMGT germline references. Reads were removed for weak V/J assignments (E-value above 1e-6), missing CDR3, stop codons, out-of-frame junctions, or ambiguous translated residues. V3J clonotypes were defined by identical inferred V gene, J gene, and CDR3 amino acid sequence. Percentage overlap between repertoires was computed as shared unique clonotypes divided by the size of the smaller repertoire. Three approaches were used to assess repertoire richness: RTK rarefaction, the Chao1 estimator, and Recon v2.1 estimates of unobserved clonotypes. Generation probabilities were computed with OLGA for all TCRbeta clonotypes obtained by the gDNA method from a few donors. In its TCRdb copy, this immuneACCESS table keeps in-frame sequences only and misses some clones. Where compared with another copy, unresolved V genes explain less than half of these, and the others have no known cause. The DNA gave D and trimming, while V, J and clone size come from that table. Recorded for this sample are about 820,000 clones; 80% to 95% of them occurred a single time. The ten largest clones take up around 24% of the sample.

Summary of the overall study and its limitations: Compared with non-shared clonotypes, the clonotypes found in all four sorted-subset donors had higher generation probabilities. Because the study included a small number of donors, the genetic and exposure-history diversity represented was limited. Rarefaction of sorted-subset datasets indicated incomplete sequencing despite the large sequencing depth. Pairwise subsampling indicated that sequencing depth was expected to affect the degree of clonotype sharing among donors. Estimated clonotype richness was generally larger for naive than for memory subsets. Only blood was sampled, and tissue TCR repertoires likely differ from those in blood. About 4.5% of naive CD4, roughly 3.5% of naive CD8, roughly 2.4% of memory CD4, and roughly 0.4% of memory CD8 clonotypes were shared across several donors.

The table lists this clone with a few counts. The antigen this receptor binds is unknown. Base qualities are not recorded, but no much larger clone differs from it by a single base. Sequenced material: naive CD8+ T cells sorted from blood. Per the publication, the cell subset or site label means: CD45RA+CCR7+. The source is a man aged 30 to 45 in good health.

The bases read TGTGCCTGGAGTGGGACAGGGCGAGGTGAAAAACTGTTTTTT. Its protein is CAWSGTGRGEKLFF. The chain links TRBV30 with TRBJ1-4; TRBD1 aligns with 8 central bases. From V the trimming removes 1 base and from J it removes 7 bases, while the gene matches leave 5 bases of the junction unaccounted for. In the germline V gene (reference sequence), CDR1 corresponds to GTSNPN and CDR2 to SVGIG. The CDR3 covers 14 residues, taking in both the cysteine and the phenylalanine. The kept DNA is CDR3 alone, 42 bases in frame from the first base.